Each of the 26 T cell receptor beta chains below was sequenced from the same sample in a study of tumor T cells in aggressive B-cell lymphoma. Some clones are missing from TCRdb's copy, which holds only in-frame ones; the method was immunoSEQ multiplex PCR. This table holds under 2,500 clones, about 81% found once. Sequenced material: tumor tissue. These receptors all come from an adult with diffuse large B cell lymphoma.

This clone is categorized as large. The chain uses TRBV10-1 and TRBJ1-3; D gene uncertain. CDR3 length equals 17 residues. Germline CDR1 and CDR2: WNHNN and SYGVQD (reference sequence). Trimming left V 3 bases short and J 0 bases short, with 15 bases between. The CDR3: CASSDVSGKGSGNTIYF. In nucleotides, the CDR3 is TGCGCCAGCAGTGATGTAAGCGGTAAGGGCTCTGGAAACACCATATATTTT.

This rearrangement joins TRBV28 to TRBJ1-2; tentative D call: TRBD1 (5 bases). V was shortened by 6 bases and J by 1 base, with 12 bases between the two germline ends. Germline V gene lookup returns CDR1 MDHEN and CDR2 SYDVKM. This CDR3 has 14 amino acids. The DNA of the CDR3 is TGTGCCAGCAGGGGGGGAGGGATTAACTATGGCTACACCTTC. Amino acids: CASRGGGINYGYTF.

This sequence joins TRBV19 and TRBJ2-4; TRBD1 agrees at 7 bases. The CDR3 runs to 16 residues. Germline CDR1 LNHDA, CDR2 SQIVND (reference sequence). V shed 5 bases and J 0 bases; nucleotides not matched to a gene: 7. Written as DNA, the CDR3 is TGTGCCAGTAGTTTGCCGGGACAGCTAGCCAAAAACATTCAGTACTTC. Translating it yields CASSLPGQLAKNIQYF.

V is TRBV5-1 and J is TRBJ1-1, with 7 nucleotides matching TRBD1. The J segment lost 11 bases and the V segment lost 5 bases, leaving 15 bases of the junction unmatched. The CDR3 is 14 residues long. The V gene's germline CDR1 is SGHRS and CDR2 YFSETQ. This CDR3 is CASRADRDTRGAFF. DNA of the CDR3: TGCGCCAGCAGGGCTGACAGGGATACCAGAGGGGCTTTCTTT.

The genes are TRBV5-4 and TRBJ1-3; D may be TRBD1 (5 bases). This CDR3 is built from 14 residues. The germline V gene has CDR1 SGHNT and CDR2 YYREEE (reference sequence). V lost 4 bases and J 0 bases, leaving 8 bases between the germline ends. CDR3 nucleotides: TGTGCCAGCAGCGCACAGGTCTCTGGAAACACCATATATTTT. Protein sequence: CASSAQVSGNTIYF.

The chain links TRBV9 to TRBJ2-3; 8 bases are a match to TRBD2. The length of the CDR3 is 17 residues. V shed 1 base and J 1 base; nucleotides not matched to a gene: 8. CDR1 SGDLS and CDR2 YYNGEE come from the germline V gene. Written as DNA, the CDR3 is TGTGCCAGCAGCGTATTCGGGAGGGCCAGGGGCACAGATACGCAGTATTTT. Translating gives CASSVFGRARGTDTQYF.

This sequence joins TRBV7-9 and TRBJ2-1, with D perhaps TRBD1 (6 bases). V was pared by 3 bases and J by 1 base, with 13 bases between. The germline gives CDR1 SEHNR, CDR2 FQNEAQ (reference sequence). CDR3 length: 16 amino acids. CDR3 DNA sequence: TGTGCCAGCAGCTTCCCGACAGGACCGTCCTACAATGAGCAGTTCTTC. It encodes CASSFPTGPSYNEQFF.

The sample holds one count of this clone. The chain employs TRBV11-3 and TRBJ2-1; 7 bases align to TRBD2. CDR1 and CDR2 (germline): SGHNT, YENEEA. CDR3 length equals 16 residues. V was pared by 5 bases and J by 1 base, with 8 bases of the junction left unmatched. The CDR3 spells CASSPHSGGSYNEQFF. For the CDR3, the DNA is TGTGCCAGCAGCCCCCACTCGGGGGGTTCCTACAATGAGCAGTTCTTC.

This clone was recorded only once. The chain carries TRBV9 and TRBJ2-2; no firm D call. The V and J ends lost 4 bases and 2 bases respectively, with 12 bases between them. Germline lookup yields CDR1 SGDLS and CDR2 YYNGEE. The CDR3 is made up of 15 amino acids. The CDR3 loop reads CASSPDILNTGELFF. The CDR3 DNA sequence: TGTGCCAGCAGCCCCGATATTCTAAACACCGGGGAGCTGTTTTTT. The full variable domain, completed using reference TRBV9 and TRBJ2-2, is DSGVTQTPKHLITATGQRVTLRCSPRSGDLSVYWYQQSLDQGLQFLIQYYNGEERAKGNILERFSAQQFPDLHSELNLSSLELGDSALYFCASSPDILNTGELFFGEGSRLTVL.

V usage is TRBV28 and J usage is TRBJ1-5; D call uncertain. Germline CDR1 MDHEN, CDR2 SYDVKM. The V gene lost 7 bases and the J gene lost 7 bases, with 17 bases spanning the gap. This CDR3 is built from 14 residues. Here the CDR3 reads CASNSGGFGQPQHF. The CDR3 DNA is TGTGCCAGCAATTCAGGAGGGTTTGGCCAGCCCCAGCATTTT.

In regard to this clone: A much more abundant neighbour one base away suggests this may be a read error. This sequence joins TRBV9 and TRBJ2-5; 7 bases fit TRBD2. The CDR3 sequence is 14 residues long. Per germline, CDR1 SGDLS and CDR2 YYNGEE. The CDR3 nucleotides are TGTGCCTGCAGCGGGGCCGGGGTGTCGGTGACCCAGTACTTC. Its translation is CACSGAGVSVTQYF.

This clone occurred once. V is TRBV11-3 and J is TRBJ2-2; weak D call: TRBD1 (6 bases). Germline V lookup: CDR1 SGHNT, CDR2 YENEEA. The V gene lost 4 bases and the J gene lost 6 bases, with 9 bases spanning the gap. The CDR3 is 13 residues long. CDR3 nucleotide sequence: TGTGCCAGCAGCTCTCAGGGGTCCGGGGAGCTGTTTTTT. Protein: CASSSQGSGELFF.

The chain couples TRBV18 to TRBJ1-1, with 7 positions matching TRBD1. From germline, CDR1 is KGHSH and CDR2 LQKENI. V lost 4 bases, J lost 5 bases, and 1 base stayed unmatched. The CDR3 covers 12 residues. CDR3 sequence (DNA): TGTGCCAGCTCACGACAGGGTACTGAAGCTTTCTTT. Encoded protein: CASSRQGTEAFF.

This clone was observed a single time. The chain has TRBV19 and TRBJ2-7; TRBD1 agrees at 9 bases. The CDR3 has 16 residues. Germline loops: CDR1 LNHDA, CDR2 SQIVND (reference sequence). The J segment lost 2 bases and the V segment lost 5 bases, leaving 10 bases of the junction unmatched. The CDR3 DNA reads as TGTGCCAGTAGTCCAAAGGGACAGGGCGGCGCCTACGAGCAGTACTTC. It yields the protein CASSPKGQGGAYEQYF.

The chain combines TRBV5-1 with TRBJ1-2; TRBD1 matches at 7 bases. CDR1 SGHRS and CDR2 YFSETQ come from the germline V gene. Unmatched junction bases numbered 7, after V lost 2 bases and J lost 0 bases. This CDR3 contains 16 residues. The CDR3: CASSLDLTGPNYGYTF. CDR3 in DNA: TGCGCCAGCAGCTTAGATTTGACAGGGCCTAACTATGGCTACACCTTC.

The chain couples TRBV7-2 to TRBJ2-7; 9 bases are a match to TRBD1. The germline V gene encodes CDR1 SGHTA and CDR2 FQGNSA. This CDR3 spans 14 amino acids. The V gene end was trimmed by 5 bases and the J gene end by 4 bases; junction bases not matched to a gene: 6. The DNA for the CDR3 is TGTGCCAGCAGCCGACAGGACAGGGGTTACGAGCAGTACTTC. Translating gives CASSRQDRGYEQYF.

This chain links TRBV4-2 with TRBJ2-3; the match to TRBD2 covers 10 bases. Germline V gives CDR1 LGHNA, CDR2 YNFKEQ. J lost 3 bases, V lost 0 bases, and 9 bases had no gene match. CDR3 length equals 18 residues. CDR3 region: CASSQEAGGPGRTDTQYF. The CDR3 nucleotides are TGTGCCAGCAGCCAAGAAGCGGGAGGGCCCGGTAGGACAGATACGCAGTATTTT.

This clone was recorded once. The V and J genes are TRBV19 and TRBJ1-1; D not resolved. CDR3 length equals 15 residues. The V end lost 1 base, the J end lost 4 bases, and 13 bases lay between the germline ends. The germline V gene has CDR1 LNHDA and CDR2 SQIVND (reference sequence). As DNA, the CDR3 is TGTGCCAGTAGTATAGTTCGATTGACGGGCACTGAAGCTTTCTTT. It encodes CASSIVRLTGTEAFF.

The chain uses TRBV27 and TRBJ1-2; no definite D call. With 6 bases removed from V and 5 bases from J, the gap between germline ends came to 19 bases. CDR3 size: 15 residues. Germline assignment: CDR1 MNHEY and CDR2 SMNVEV (reference sequence). This CDR3 is CASSGNGRLEYGYTF. For the CDR3, the DNA is TGTGCCAGCAGCGGGAACGGGCGATTGGAATATGGCTACACCTTC.

The chain is built from TRBV7-2 and TRBJ2-3; 8 nucleotides agree with TRBD2. The CDR3 covers 17 residues. Germline CDR1 is SGHTA and CDR2 is FQGNSA. Trimming cost V 5 bases and J 2 bases; bases outside gene matches: 12. CDR3: CASSAWTSHANTDTQYF. CDR3 nucleotide sequence: TGTGCCAGCAGCGCTTGGACTAGCCACGCCAACACAGATACGCAGTATTTT.

The chain is built from TRBV5-1 and TRBJ2-6; D not resolved. The V gene's germline CDR1 is SGHRS and CDR2 YFSETQ. The CDR3 loop spans 15 amino acids. The V end was cut by 2 bases, the J end by 0 bases, with 6 bases between. This chain's CDR3 is CASSLASSGANVLTF. As DNA, the CDR3 is TGCGCCAGCAGCTTAGCAAGCTCTGGGGCCAACGTCCTGACTTTC.

The chain carries TRBV9 and TRBJ2-5, with 11 bases matching TRBD2. Germline V gene sequence: CDR1 SGDLS, CDR2 YYNGEE. The ends lost 0 bases at V and 2 bases at J; junction bases unmatched: 6. This CDR3 spans 17 amino acids. The CDR3 is CASSVELAGGFQETQYF. DNA for the CDR3: TGTGCCAGCAGCGTAGAATTAGCGGGAGGGTTTCAAGAGACCCAGTACTTC.

The chain carries TRBV5-1 and TRBJ2-2, with D unclear. CDR3 length equals 15 residues. The ends were cut back, 1 base at V and 3 bases at J, with 10 bases in the middle. The germline CDR1 and CDR2 sequences are SGHRS and YFSETQ. DNA of the CDR3: TGCGCCAGCAGCTTGATCCGCCCGGACACCGGGGAGCTGTTTTTT. Translation gives CASSLIRPDTGELFF. The entire variable domain, with the rest obtained from reference TRBV5-1 and TRBJ2-2, is as follows: KAGVTQTPRYLIKTRGQQVTLSCSPISGHRSVSWYQQTPGQGLQFLFEYFSETQRNKGNFPGRFSGRQFSNSRSEMNVSTLELGDSALYLCASSLIRPDTGELFFGEGSRLTVL.

V is TRBV19 and J is TRBJ1-1; D is unclear. Trimming pared 8 bases from V and 4 bases from J, leaving 8 bases between. Germline V gene data show CDR1 as LNHDA and CDR2 as SQIVND (reference sequence). CDR3 size: 11 residues. The CDR3 sequence: CASRRGTEAFF. The CDR3 DNA sequence: TGTGCCAGTCGAAGAGGCACTGAAGCTTTCTTT. Full variable domain (outside the CDR3, taken from reference TRBV19 and TRBJ1-1): DGGITQSPKYLFRKEGQNVTLSCEQNLNHDAMYWYRQDPGQGLRLIYYSQIVNDFQKGDIAEGYSVSREKKESFPLTVTSAQKNPTAFYLCASRRGTEAFFGQGTRLTVV.

The J gene is TRBJ1-4, the V gene TRBV15, with 7 bases identical to TRBD1. After removal of 6 bases from V and 0 bases from J, the junction contained 7 bases not matched to a gene. The CDR3 covers 16 residues. Germline lookup yields CDR1 LNHNV and CDR2 YYDKDF (reference sequence). The CDR3 sequence is CATSPDRPATNEKLFF. As DNA, the CDR3 is TGTGCCACCAGTCCGGACAGGCCCGCAACTAATGAAAAACTGTTTTTT.

The chain recombines TRBV10-3 with TRBJ1-1, with TRBD1 matching 8 bases. V lost 3 bases, J lost 7 bases, and 10 bases stayed unmatched. Germline CDR1 is ENHRY and CDR2 is SYGVKD. CDR3 length: 15 amino acids. The CDR3 DNA follows: TGTGCCATCAGTGATCTTGCAGGGGGCTACATTGAAGCTTTCTTT. This encodes CAISDLAGGYIEAFF.